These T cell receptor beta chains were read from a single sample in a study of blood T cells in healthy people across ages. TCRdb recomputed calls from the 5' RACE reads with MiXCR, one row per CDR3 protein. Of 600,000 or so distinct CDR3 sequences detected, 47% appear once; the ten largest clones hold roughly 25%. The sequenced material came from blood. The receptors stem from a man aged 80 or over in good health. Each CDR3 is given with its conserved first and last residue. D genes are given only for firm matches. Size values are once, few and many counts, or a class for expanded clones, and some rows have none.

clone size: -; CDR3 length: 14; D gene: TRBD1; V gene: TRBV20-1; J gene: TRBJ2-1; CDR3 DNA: TGCAGTGCTCTCTCCTACAGGGGGACCAATGAGCAGTTCTTC; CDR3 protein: CSALSYRGTNEQFF
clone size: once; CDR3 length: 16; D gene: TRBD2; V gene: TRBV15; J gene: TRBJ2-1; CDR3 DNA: TGTGCCACCAGCTTAGGGACTAGCGGGAGGTACAATGAGCAGTTCTTC; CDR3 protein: CATSLGTSGRYNEQFF
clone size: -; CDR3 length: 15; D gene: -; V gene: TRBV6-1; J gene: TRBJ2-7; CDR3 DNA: TGTGCCAGCAGTGAAGCGGGCGGAGACTCCTACGAGCAGTACTTC; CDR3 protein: CASSEAGGDSYEQYF
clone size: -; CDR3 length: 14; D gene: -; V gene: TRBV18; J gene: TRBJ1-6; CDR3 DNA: TGTGCCAGCTCACCTGAAGGGGCAAATTCACCCCTCCACTTT; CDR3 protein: CASSPEGANSPLHF
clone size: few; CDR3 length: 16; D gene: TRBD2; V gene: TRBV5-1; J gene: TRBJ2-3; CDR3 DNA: TGCGCCAGCAGCACTCGGGGTAGCGGGGTTGCAGATACGCAGTATTTT; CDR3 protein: CASSTRGSGVADTQYF
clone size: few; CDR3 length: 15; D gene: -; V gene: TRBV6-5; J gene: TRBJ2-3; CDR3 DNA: TGTGCCAGCAGTTACGCGAAAGCTTCACCAGATACGCAGTATTTT; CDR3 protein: CASSYAKASPDTQYF
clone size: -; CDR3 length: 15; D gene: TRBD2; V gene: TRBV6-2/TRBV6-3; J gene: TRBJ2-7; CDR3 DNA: TGTGCCAGCAGCCAGCGGGCGGGAGGATCCTACGAGCAGTACTTC; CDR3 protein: CASSQRAGGSYEQYF
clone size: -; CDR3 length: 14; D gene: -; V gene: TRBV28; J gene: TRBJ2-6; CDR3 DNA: TGTGCCAGCATTGCCAGCTCTGGGGCCAACGTCCTGACTTTC; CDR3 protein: CASIASSGANVLTF
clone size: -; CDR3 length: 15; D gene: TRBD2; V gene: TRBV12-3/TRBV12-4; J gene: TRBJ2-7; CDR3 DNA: TGTGCCAGCAGCCCTACTAGCGGGGGTTACTACGAGCAGTACTTC; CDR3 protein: CASSPTSGGYYEQYF
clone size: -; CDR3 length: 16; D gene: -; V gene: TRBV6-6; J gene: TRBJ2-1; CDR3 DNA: TGTGCCAGCAGTCACCCGGGACTCCTCGTCTCCAATGAGCAGTTCTTC; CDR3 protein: CASSHPGLLVSNEQFF
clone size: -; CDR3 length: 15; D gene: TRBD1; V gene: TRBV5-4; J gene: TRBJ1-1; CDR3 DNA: TGTGCCAGCAGCTTGGGAGGACAGGTTTACACTGAAGCTTTCTTT; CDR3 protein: CASSLGGQVYTEAFF
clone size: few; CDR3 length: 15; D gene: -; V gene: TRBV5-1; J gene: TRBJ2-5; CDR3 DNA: TGCGCCAGCAGCTTGGATGGGTCCCGCCAAGAGACCCAGTACTTC; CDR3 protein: CASSLDGSRQETQYF
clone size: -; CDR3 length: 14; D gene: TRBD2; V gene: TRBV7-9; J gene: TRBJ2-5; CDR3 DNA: TGTCCCAGCAGCTTAGCTAGCGGGACGGAGACCCAGTACTTC; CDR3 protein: CPSSLASGTETQYF
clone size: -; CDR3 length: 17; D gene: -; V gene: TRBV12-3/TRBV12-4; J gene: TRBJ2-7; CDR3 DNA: TGTGCCAGCAGTTCAATAGCTATTACGGGGACCGGCTACGAGCAGTACTTC; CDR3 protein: CASSSIAITGTGYEQYF
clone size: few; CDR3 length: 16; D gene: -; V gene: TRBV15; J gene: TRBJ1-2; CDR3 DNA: TGTGCCACCAGCAGAGATCTCGAGGGGTTTCTCTACGGCTACACCTTC; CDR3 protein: CATSRDLEGFLYGYTF
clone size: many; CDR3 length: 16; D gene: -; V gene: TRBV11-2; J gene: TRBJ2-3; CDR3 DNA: TGTGCCAGCGGCCGAAGGGGCTACCAGATTGGGGATACGCAGTATTTT; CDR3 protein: CASGRRGYQIGDTQYF
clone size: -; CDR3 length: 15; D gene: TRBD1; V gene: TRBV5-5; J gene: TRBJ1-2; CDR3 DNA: TGTGCCAGCAGCTTGGGGACAGGGGCTAACTATGGCTACACCTTC; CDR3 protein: CASSLGTGANYGYTF
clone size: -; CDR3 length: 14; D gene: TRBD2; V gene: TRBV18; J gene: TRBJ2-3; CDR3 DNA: TGTGCCATCTGGCTAGCGGGAAGCACAGATACGCAGTATTTT; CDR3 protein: CAIWLAGSTDTQYF
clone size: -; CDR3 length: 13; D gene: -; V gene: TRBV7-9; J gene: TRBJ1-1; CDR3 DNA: TGTGCCTGCAGCCGAGGGGGAGACACTGAAGCTTTCTTT; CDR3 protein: CACSRGGDTEAFF
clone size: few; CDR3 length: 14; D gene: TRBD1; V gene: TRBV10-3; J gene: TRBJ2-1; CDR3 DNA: TGTGCCATCAACAGGGACAGGGGTATGGATGAGCAGTTCTTC; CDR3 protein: CAINRDRGMDEQFF
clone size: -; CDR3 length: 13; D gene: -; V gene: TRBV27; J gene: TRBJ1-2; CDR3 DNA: TGTGCCAGCAGTGATGGACAGTTCTATGGCTACACCTTC; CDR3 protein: CASSDGQFYGYTF
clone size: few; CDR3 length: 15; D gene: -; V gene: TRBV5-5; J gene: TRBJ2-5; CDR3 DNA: TGTGCCAGCAGCTTGGCCCTGGGGACTCAAGAGACCCAGTACTTC; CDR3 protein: CASSLALGTQETQYF
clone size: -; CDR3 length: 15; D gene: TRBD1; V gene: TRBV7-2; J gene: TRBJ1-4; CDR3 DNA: TGTGCCAGCAGCTCGGGGACAGGGTCTAATGAAAAACTGTTTTTT; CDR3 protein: CASSSGTGSNEKLFF
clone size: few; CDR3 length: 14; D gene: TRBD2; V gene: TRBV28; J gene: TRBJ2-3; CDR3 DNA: TGTGCCAGCAGTTTGCTAGCGGGTGTGGATACGCAGTATTTT; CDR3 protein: CASSLLAGVDTQYF
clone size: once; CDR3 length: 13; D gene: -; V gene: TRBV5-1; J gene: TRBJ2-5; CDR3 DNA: TGCGCCAGCAGCCGCCTGGCTTCAGAGACCCAGTACTTC; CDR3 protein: CASSRLASETQYF
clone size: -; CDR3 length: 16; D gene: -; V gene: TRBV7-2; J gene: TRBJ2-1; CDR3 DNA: TGTGCCAGCAGCTTAGCGCGAGGAACCTCCTACAATGAGCAGTTCTTC; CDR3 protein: CASSLARGTSYNEQFF
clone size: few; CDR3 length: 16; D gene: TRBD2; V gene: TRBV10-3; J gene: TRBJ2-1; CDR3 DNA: TGTGCCATCAGTGCTCCGGGGGGGGAGTCAAGAAATGAGCAGTTCTTC; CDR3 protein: CAISAPGGESRNEQFF
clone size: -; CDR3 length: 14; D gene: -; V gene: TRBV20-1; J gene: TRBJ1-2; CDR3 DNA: TGCAGTGCTAGAGGGACAAGACCTAACTATGGCTACACCTTC; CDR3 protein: CSARGTRPNYGYTF
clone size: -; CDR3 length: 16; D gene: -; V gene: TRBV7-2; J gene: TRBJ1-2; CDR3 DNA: TGTGCCAGCAGCCCCCAGAATCGCCAGGACAACTATGACTACAACTTC; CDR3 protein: CASSPQNRQDNYDYNF
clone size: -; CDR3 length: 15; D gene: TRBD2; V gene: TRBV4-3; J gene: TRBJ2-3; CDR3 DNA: TGCGCCAGCAGCCCCTCACTAGCGGTCACAGATACGCAGTATTTT; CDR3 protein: CASSPSLAVTDTQYF